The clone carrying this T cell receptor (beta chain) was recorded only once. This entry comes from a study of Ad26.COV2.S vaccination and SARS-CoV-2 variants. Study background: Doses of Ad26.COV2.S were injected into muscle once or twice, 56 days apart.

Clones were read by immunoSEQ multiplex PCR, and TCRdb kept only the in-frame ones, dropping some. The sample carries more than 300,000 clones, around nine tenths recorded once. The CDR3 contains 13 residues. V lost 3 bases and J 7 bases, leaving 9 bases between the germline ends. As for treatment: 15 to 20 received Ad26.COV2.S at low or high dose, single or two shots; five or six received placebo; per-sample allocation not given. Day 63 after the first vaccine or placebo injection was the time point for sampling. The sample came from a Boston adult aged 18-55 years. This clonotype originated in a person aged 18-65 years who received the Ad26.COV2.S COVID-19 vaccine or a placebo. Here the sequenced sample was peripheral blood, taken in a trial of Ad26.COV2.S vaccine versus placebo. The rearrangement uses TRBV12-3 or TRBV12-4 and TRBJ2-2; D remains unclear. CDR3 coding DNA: TGTGCCAGCAGTTTTGAACTCCTCGGGGAGCTGTTTTTT. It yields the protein CASSFELLGELFF.